These 10 T cell receptor beta chains were all obtained from the same sample, sequenced in a study of low-dose radiotherapy and immunotherapy resistance in tumors. Alpha- and beta-chain coverage of first-strand cDNA came from TRAV- and TRBV-specific primers. Using a constant-region primer together with a V-primer adapter, TCRs were subjected to roughly 18 PCR cycles of amplification. TCRdb fed the reads into MiXCR, producing one record per CDR3 protein. The sample records 75,000 to 95,000 distinct CDR3 sequences, 15% to 20% being singletons. Documented time point: before trial treatment. The sequences come from PBMCs, collected before treatment. The receptors were gathered from a male donor with prostate cancer.

This clonotype appeared many times. A read error is likely here: a far larger clone is one base away. The genes are TRBV7-2 and TRBJ2-5; 8 positions agree with TRBD2. Germline loops: CDR1 SGHTA, CDR2 FQGNSA. J was trimmed by 5 bases and V by 1 base; bases with no gene match: 3. The CDR3 covers 14 residues. CDR3: CASSLVPSGETQYF. For the CDR3, the DNA is TGTGCCAGCAGCTTAGTTCCTAGCGGGGAGACCCAGTACTTC.

The genes are TRBV28 and TRBJ1-5; D is perhaps TRBD1 (5 bases). The CDR3 contains 16 residues. V dropped 1 base and J dropped 6 bases, with 16 bases sitting between them. Germline CDR1 MDHEN, CDR2 SYDVKM. The CDR3 bases are TGTGCCAGCAGTTTATTTGGTGGGGGTGCAGGTCAGCCCCAGCATTTT. Its protein is CASSLFGGGAGQPQHF.

The table lists this clonotype with many counts. This chain links TRBV6-6 with TRBJ1-5; 9 bases fit TRBD1. This CDR3 comprises 15 residues. Trimming removed 6 bases from V and 5 bases from J; junction bases left unmatched: 8. Germline loops: CDR1 MNHNY, CDR2 SVGAGI (reference sequence). CDR3 region: CASRGQDRGYQPQHF. Here the CDR3 DNA reads TGTGCCAGCAGGGGCCAGGACAGGGGTTATCAGCCCCAGCATTTT.

This clonotype was counted ten times or more. The chain has TRBV9 and TRBJ2-3, with TRBD1 matching over 7 bases. V lost 4 bases, J lost 1 base, and 6 bases stayed unmatched. The CDR3 runs to 15 residues. CDR1 is SGDLS, CDR2 YYNGEE, per germline. CDR3 sequence reads: CASSPRDRRTDTQYF. The CDR3 coding sequence is TGTGCCAGCAGCCCAAGGGACAGACGCACAGATACGCAGTATTTT.

At least ten counts were recorded for this clonotype. The chain is built from TRBV7-6 and TRBJ2-1, with TRBD2 identical over 7 bases. V shed 7 bases, J shed 6 bases, and the junction held 12 bases outside the gene matches. Germline values: CDR1 SGHVS, CDR2 FNYEAQ. This CDR3 region has 15 residues. CDR3 amino acids: CASMRTSGASNEQFF. CDR3 in DNA: TGTGCCAGCATGCGGACTAGTGGGGCCTCCAATGAGCAGTTCTTC.

This clonotype was observed many times. The chain uses TRBV27 and TRBJ2-1; 15 positions agree with TRBD2. Germline CDR1 and CDR2: MNHEY and SMNVEV (reference sequence). The CDR3 extends over 17 amino acids. V lost 6 bases to trimming and J lost 10 bases; unmatched junction nucleotides: 13. CDR3 region: CASSPRRTSGGAREQFF. The CDR3 DNA reads TGTGCCAGCAGCCCCCGCCGGACTAGCGGGGGGGCCCGGGAGCAGTTCTTC.

This clonotype was observed many times. The rearrangement joins TRBV20-1 to TRBJ1-5; D call uncertain. This CDR3 has 16 residues. CDR1 DFQATT and CDR2 SNEGSKA come from the germline V gene (reference sequence). V gave up 3 bases and J gave up 3 bases, with 18 bases separating them. CDR3 protein: CSARRTGGRPNQPQHF. CDR3 nucleotide sequence: TGCAGTGCTAGGCGGACTGGTGGACGCCCCAATCAGCCCCAGCATTTT.

This clonotype has a handful of counts. This chain links TRBV5-1 with TRBJ2-1; 7 positions agree with TRBD2. This CDR3 is 16 amino acids long. V was pared by 0 bases and J by 10 bases, with 13 bases of the junction left unmatched. CDR1 is SGHRS and CDR2 is YFSETQ in the germline V gene. For the CDR3, the DNA is TGCGCCAGCAGCTTGGCCGTGGTAGCGGGCGGCCTCGAGCAGTTCTTC. Translating it yields CASSLAVVAGGLEQFF.

Ten or more counts support this clonotype. The V and J genes are TRBV7-2 and TRBJ1-2, with D uncertain. Germline CDR1 and CDR2: SGHTA and FQGNSA. The CDR3 contains 15 residues. The ends were cut back, 5 bases at V and 4 bases at J, with 17 bases in the middle. CDR3 DNA: TGTGCCAGCAGCGTACCATCCGGCCAGATCTATGGCTACACCTTC. It encodes CASSVPSGQIYGYTF.

CDR3 DNA sequence: TGTGCCAGCAGCTTGAACACCTTTGGGGTGACTGAAGCTTTCTTT. Its protein product is CASSLNTFGVTEAFF. The genes are TRBV5-4 and TRBJ1-1; no reliable D call. This CDR3 has 15 residues. V lost 1 base and J lost 5, with 15 bases in between. Germline V CDR1 and CDR2: SGHNT, YYREEE (reference sequence).